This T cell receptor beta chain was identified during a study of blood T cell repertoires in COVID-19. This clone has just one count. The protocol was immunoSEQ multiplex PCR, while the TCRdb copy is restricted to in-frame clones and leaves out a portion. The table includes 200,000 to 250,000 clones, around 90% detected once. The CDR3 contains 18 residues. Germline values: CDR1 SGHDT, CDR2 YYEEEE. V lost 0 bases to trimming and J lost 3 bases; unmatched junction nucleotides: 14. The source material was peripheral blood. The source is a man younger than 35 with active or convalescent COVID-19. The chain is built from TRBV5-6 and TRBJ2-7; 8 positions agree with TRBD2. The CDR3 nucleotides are TGTGCCAGCAGCTTGGATCACAGGACTAGCAATTCCCACTACGAGCAGTACTTC. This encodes CASSLDHRTSNSHYEQYF.